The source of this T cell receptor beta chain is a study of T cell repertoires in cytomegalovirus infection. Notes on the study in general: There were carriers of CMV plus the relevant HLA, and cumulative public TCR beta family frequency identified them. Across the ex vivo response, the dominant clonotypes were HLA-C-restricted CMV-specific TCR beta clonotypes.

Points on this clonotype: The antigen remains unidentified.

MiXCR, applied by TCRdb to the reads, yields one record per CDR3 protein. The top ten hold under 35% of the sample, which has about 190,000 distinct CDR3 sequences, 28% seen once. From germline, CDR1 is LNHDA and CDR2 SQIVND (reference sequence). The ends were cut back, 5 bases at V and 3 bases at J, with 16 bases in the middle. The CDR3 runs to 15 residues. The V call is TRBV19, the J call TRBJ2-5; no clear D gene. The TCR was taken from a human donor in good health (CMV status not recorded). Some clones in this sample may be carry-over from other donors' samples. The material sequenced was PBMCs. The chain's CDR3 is CASSVLFGREETQYF. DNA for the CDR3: TGTGCCAGTAGTGTCCTCTTTGGACGGGAAGAGACCCAGTACTTC.